This entry describes one T cell receptor (beta chain). Its matching antigen is unknown. The data are from a study of T cell responses to AZD1222 COVID-19 vaccine. The study's findings and limits: Females outnumbered males among donors, who were mostly white British; clonal diversity was possibly underestimated.

Unmatched junction bases numbered 4, after V lost 3 bases and J lost 0 bases. The CDR3 spans 16 residues. Germline V gives CDR1 SGHVS, CDR2 FNYEAQ. Produced via immunoSEQ multiplex PCR; TCRdb's table is partial and in-frame only. The sample yields about 99,000 clones, 87% seen once. This chain joins TRBV7-6 and TRBJ1-3; 8 nucleotides match TRBD1. This sequence originates from an adult in good health. The sequenced sample was peripheral blood, obtained on day 0 of AZD1222 vaccination. The CDR3 reads CASSLGQAYSGNTIYF. The CDR3 DNA is TGTGCCAGCAGCTTGGGACAGGCCTACTCTGGAAACACCATATATTTT.